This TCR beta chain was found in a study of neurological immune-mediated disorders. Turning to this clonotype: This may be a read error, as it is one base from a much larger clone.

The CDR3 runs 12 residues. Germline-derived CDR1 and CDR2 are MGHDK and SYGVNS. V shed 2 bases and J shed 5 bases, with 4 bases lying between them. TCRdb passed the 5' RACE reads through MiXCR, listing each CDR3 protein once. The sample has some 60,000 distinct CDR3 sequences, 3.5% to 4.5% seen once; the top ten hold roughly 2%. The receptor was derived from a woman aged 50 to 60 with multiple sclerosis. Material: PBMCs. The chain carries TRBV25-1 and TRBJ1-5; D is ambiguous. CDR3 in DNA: TGTGCCAGCAGTGAAGGTTATCAGCCCCAGCATTTT. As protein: CASSEGYQPQHF.